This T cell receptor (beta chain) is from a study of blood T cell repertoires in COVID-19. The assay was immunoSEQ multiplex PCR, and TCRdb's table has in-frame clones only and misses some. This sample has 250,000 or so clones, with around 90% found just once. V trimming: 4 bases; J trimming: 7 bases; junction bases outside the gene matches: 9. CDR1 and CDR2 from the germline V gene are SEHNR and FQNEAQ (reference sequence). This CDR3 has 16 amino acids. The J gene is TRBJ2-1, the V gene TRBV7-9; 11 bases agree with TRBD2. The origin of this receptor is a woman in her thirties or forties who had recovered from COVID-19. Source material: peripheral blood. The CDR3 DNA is TGTGCCAGCAGCTCGACTAGCGGGACACTTAGGAATGAGCAGTTCTTC. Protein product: CASSSTSGTLRNEQFF.